The subject of this entry is one T cell receptor beta chain. This entry belongs to a study of control samples from healthy donors and cancer patients. Using immunoSEQ multiplex PCR, the repertoire was profiled, and TCRdb retains in-frame clones only, with some absent. The data show under 70,000 clones, 90% seen once. This CDR3 spans 18 amino acids. Trimming cost V 7 bases and J 0 bases; bases outside gene matches: 7. The germline V gene encodes CDR1 LNHDA and CDR2 SQIVND (reference sequence). This chain links TRBV19 with TRBJ2-1; 15 nucleotides agree with TRBD2. Specimen: PBMCs. The clonotype comes from a woman aged 45-60 years with colorectal cancer. In DNA, the CDR3 is TGTGCCAGTAAGGGGACTAGCGGGAGGCCGAGCTCCTACAATGAGCAGTTCTTC. The encoded protein is CASKGTSGRPSSYNEQFF.